The 20 T cell receptor beta chains presented below share a single source sample, sequenced in a study of blood T cell repertoires in COVID-19. Assay used: immunoSEQ multiplex PCR; TCRdb lists only in-frame clones, some missing. The table records roughly 68,000 clones, 91% of them present only once. Material: peripheral blood. These receptors all stem from a man aged 35-49 years with COVID-19, enrolled during active disease.

The chain recombines TRBV4-2 with TRBJ2-5; 8 bases map to TRBD1. Germline V gene sequence: CDR1 LGHNA, CDR2 YNFKEQ. The CDR3 is 17 residues long. V shed 1 base and J 2 bases; nucleotides not matched to a gene: 9. The CDR3 DNA reads as TGTGCCAGCAGCCAAGGTGACTACGGGACAGGTCAAGAGACCCAGTACTTC. This translates into CASSQGDYGTGQETQYF.

The rearrangement joins TRBV27 to TRBJ2-3; TRBD2 matches 10 bases. The germline V gene encodes CDR1 MNHEY and CDR2 SMNVEV (reference sequence). Unmatched junction bases numbered 12, after V lost 1 base and J lost 5 bases. The CDR3 totals 18 residues. The CDR3 region has the DNA TGTGCCAGCAGTTTATTGGGCCCCAGCGGGGGGGCCGTAGATACGCAGTATTTT. Its protein product is CASSLLGPSGGAVDTQYF.

The rearrangement links TRBV19 to TRBJ2-1; D remains ambiguous. The CDR3 is made up of 15 amino acids. V gave up 6 bases and J gave up 1 base, with 13 bases separating them. Looked up from germline, CDR1 is LNHDA and CDR2 is SQIVND (reference sequence). Here the CDR3 reads CASSLDLNSYNEQFF. The CDR3 DNA reads as TGTGCCAGTAGCCTTGACTTGAATTCCTACAATGAGCAGTTCTTC.

J is TRBJ1-4 and V is TRBV7-9; TRBD1 matches 7 bases. The CDR3 runs 15 residues. In germline, CDR1 is SEHNR, CDR2 FQNEAQ (reference sequence). The trim removed 1 base at V and 5 bases at J, leaving 4 bases unmatched. CDR3 residues: CASSLGQGTNEKLFF. The CDR3 bases are TGTGCCAGCAGCTTAGGACAGGGCACGAATGAAAAACTGTTTTTT.

The chain employs TRBV4-2 and TRBJ1-3; D not certain. Trimming pared 0 bases from V and 0 bases from J, leaving 12 bases between. This CDR3 is 17 amino acids long. Per germline, CDR1 LGHNA and CDR2 YNFKEQ. As DNA, the CDR3 is TGTGCCAGCAGCCAAGATTTCGGCAGCGCCTCTGGAAACACCATATATTTT. Residues: CASSQDFGSASGNTIYF.

This chain uses TRBV27 with TRBJ1-2; TRBD1 matches 11 bases. Germline CDR1 is MNHEY and CDR2 is SMNVEV (reference sequence). J lost 8 bases, V lost 3 bases, and 5 bases had no gene match. This CDR3 contains 14 residues. The CDR3 coding sequence is TGTGCCAGCAGTTTCGGACAGGGGGCTGGGGGCTACACCTTC. This encodes CASSFGQGAGGYTF.

J is TRBJ2-5 and V is TRBV5-1, with 10 bases fitting TRBD1. The CDR3 contains 14 residues. The J segment lost 1 base and the V segment lost 9 bases, leaving 6 bases of the junction unmatched. CDR1 SGHRS and CDR2 YFSETQ come from the germline V gene. The CDR3 sequence is CATSRDRGQETQYF. The CDR3 nucleotides are TGCGCCACGTCCCGGGACAGGGGCCAAGAGACCCAGTACTTC.

V usage is TRBV27 and J usage is TRBJ2-7; tentatively, D is TRBD1 (6 bases). Trimming pared 5 bases from V and 6 bases from J, leaving 14 bases between. The CDR3 loop spans 13 amino acids. Germline values: CDR1 MNHEY, CDR2 SMNVEV (reference sequence). The CDR3 DNA is TGTGCCAGCAGTCGGGACACCCCCATCGAGCAGTACTTC. Amino acid sequence: CASSRDTPIEQYF.

The chain is built from TRBV9 and TRBJ1-3, with 7 bases identical to TRBD1. From germline, CDR1 is SGDLS and CDR2 YYNGEE. The V and J ends lost 4 bases and 0 bases, in that order; junction bases with no gene match: 4. The CDR3 has 15 amino acids. The chain's CDR3 is CASSPRDSSGNTIYF. The CDR3 nucleotides are TGTGCCAGCAGCCCTAGGGACAGCTCTGGAAACACCATATATTTT.

This clone was seen a single time. One junction end disagrees with the germline gene, perhaps due to a read error. The chain has TRBV28 and TRBJ1-2, with 7 bases aligning to TRBD1. The CDR3 length is 13 residues. The germline V gene encodes CDR1 MDHEN and CDR2 SYDVKM. The CDR3 DNA follows: TGTGCCACCCTAACAGGGGTTAACTTTGGCTACACCTTC. It translates to CATLTGVNFGYTF.

The V gene is TRBV4-1, the J gene TRBJ1-5; D not certain. Germline CDR1 is MGHRA and CDR2 is YSYEKL. CDR3 size: 17 residues. The germline V and J ends were trimmed by 1 base and 3 bases, with 16 bases remaining between them. The CDR3 DNA reads as TGCGCCAGCAGCCAAGGGGTCCAGGCTAATACCAATCAGCCCCAGCATTTT. Translation gives CASSQGVQANTNQPQHF.

This rearrangement joins TRBV6-1 to TRBJ2-7, with D perhaps matching TRBD1 (6 bases). Per germline, CDR1 MNHNS and CDR2 SASEGT. CDR3 length: 17 amino acids. V was trimmed by 4 bases and J by 2 bases, leaving 21 bases between them. In nucleotides, the CDR3 is TGTGCCAGCAGTGGACCGGGACACGTTGCGTATGCCTACGAGCAGTACTTC. Its translation: CASSGPGHVAYAYEQYF.

This clone appeared a single time. This chain links TRBV7-9 with TRBJ2-1; TRBD1 matches 9 bases. V shed 4 bases and J 8 bases; nucleotides not matched to a gene: 6. Germline V gene sequence: CDR1 SEHNR, CDR2 FQNEAQ (reference sequence). This CDR3 has 14 amino acids. CDR3 sequence reads: CASSWDRAGHEQFF. DNA of the CDR3: TGTGCCAGCAGCTGGGACAGGGCCGGCCATGAGCAGTTCTTC.

This clone was observed once. The chain combines TRBV24-1 with TRBJ1-5; 8 nucleotides align to TRBD1. CDR3 length: 14 residues. Per the germline V gene, CDR1 is KGHDR and CDR2 is SFDVKD. The junction had 7 bases not matched to a gene; V was cut back by 10 bases and J by 3 bases. CDR3 coding DNA: TGTGCCACTCAGGGACAGGCTAACAATCAGCCCCAGCATTTT. Translation: CATQGQANNQPQHF.

This clone came up once. The chain employs TRBV7-2 and TRBJ2-5, with 9 bases that match TRBD1. The CDR3 contains 14 residues. Trimming at V came to 5 bases and at J to 5 bases, leaving 6 bases not matched to a gene. Germline V gene sequence: CDR1 SGHTA, CDR2 FQGNSA. The CDR3 bases are TGTGCCAGCAGCCCAGGGACAGGGATGGAGACCCAGTACTTC. Translating it yields CASSPGTGMETQYF. Supplemented by reference TRBV7-2 and TRBJ2-5, the full variable domain reads GAGVSQSPSNKVTEKGKDVELRCDPISGHTALYWYRQSLGQGLEFLIYFQGNSAPDKSGLPSDRFSAERTGGSVSTLTIQRTQQEDSAVYLCASSPGTGMETQYFGPGTRLLVL.

The V gene is TRBV9, the J gene TRBJ2-5; 11 bases align to TRBD2. CDR1 and CDR2 (germline): SGDLS, YYNGEE. This CDR3 has 16 residues. The junction had 7 bases not matched to a gene; V was cut back by 4 bases and J by 2 bases. This CDR3 reads CASSSRTSGPQETQYF. The CDR3 region has the DNA TGTGCCAGCAGCTCCCGGACTAGCGGGCCTCAAGAGACCCAGTACTTC. Together with reference TRBV9 and TRBJ2-5, the CDR3 gives the full variable domain: DSGVTQTPKHLITATGQRVTLRCSPRSGDLSVYWYQQSLDQGLQFLIQYYNGEERAKGNILERFSAQQFPDLHSELNLSSLELGDSALYFCASSSRTSGPQETQYFGPGTRLLVL.

The genes are TRBV9 and TRBJ1-4, with 7 nucleotides matching TRBD1. Germline-derived CDR1 and CDR2 are SGDLS and YYNGEE. V shed 3 bases, J shed 0 bases, and the junction held 8 bases outside the gene matches. This CDR3 contains 17 residues. The CDR3 bases are TGTGCCAGCAGCGATTACAGGGGAGAAGCAACTAATGAAAAACTGTTTTTT. It is translated as CASSDYRGEATNEKLFF.

This chain links TRBV30 with TRBJ1-2; 8 bases are a match to TRBD1. J was trimmed by 5 bases and V by 4 bases; bases with no gene match: 6. CDR1 and CDR2 (germline): GTSNPN, SVGIG (reference sequence). This CDR3 region has 13 residues. In nucleotides, the CDR3 is TGTGCCTGGAACAGGGACAGGCCGTATGGCTACACCTTC. Translating it yields CAWNRDRPYGYTF. The whole variable domain, remainder taken from reference TRBV30 and TRBJ1-2, is SQTIHQWPATLVQPVGSPLSLECTVEGTSNPNLYWYRQAAGRGLQLLFYSVGIGQISSEVPQNLSASRPQDRQFILSSKKLLLSDSGFYLCAWNRDRPYGYTFGSGTRLTVV.

This chain links TRBV7-9 with TRBJ2-1; TRBD2 matches at 9 bases. Germline V CDR1 and CDR2: SEHNR, FQNEAQ (reference sequence). The CDR3 has 15 residues. J gave up 7 bases and V 1 base, and 5 bases lay outside the gene matches. As DNA, the CDR3 is TGTGCCAGCAGCTTAGGTAGCGGGGGCGAGAATGAGCAGTTCTTC. Protein sequence: CASSLGSGGENEQFF.

The chain joins TRBV11-1 to TRBJ2-7; 8 bases line up with TRBD1. The length of the CDR3 is 16 residues. V lost 6 bases, J lost 1 base, and 11 bases stayed unmatched. The V gene's germline CDR1 is SGHAT and CDR2 FQDESV (reference sequence). The CDR3 protein is CASSQIPGTGSYEQYF. CDR3 sequence (DNA): TGTGCCAGCAGTCAAATTCCCGGGACAGGATCCTACGAGCAGTACTTC.